A selection of T cell receptor beta chains follows, all from one sample in a study of blood T cell repertoires in COVID-19. Data came from immunoSEQ multiplex PCR; TCRdb stores just in-frame clones and leaves some out. The data hold about 160,000 clones, with roughly 84% observed a single time. The sequenced sample consisted of peripheral blood. Source of these receptors: a woman aged 80 or over with active or convalescent COVID-19. Each CDR3 is given with its conserved first and last residue. The order of the fields is J gene, clone size, D gene, V gene, CDR3 protein, CDR3 DNA. The D gene is left open where the match is weak. Only some rows state a clone size, as once, few, many or a class for expanded clones.

TRBJ1-3 | NA | NA | TRBV19 | CASSPDRGTGNTIYF | TGTGCCAGTAGTCCGGATCGGGGGACTGGAAACACCATATATTTT
TRBJ2-3 | NA | NA | TRBV9 | CASSAFLALTDTQYF | TGTGCCAGCAGCGCCTTCTTAGCCCTCACAGATACGCAGTATTTT
TRBJ2-2 | NA | TRBD1 | TRBV5-4 | CASSFPGGVGTGELFF | TGTGCCAGCAGCTTCCCAGGGGGCGTAGGCACCGGGGAGCTGTTTTTT
TRBJ2-2 | NA | TRBD1 | TRBV27 | CASSSFTGGGELFF | TGTGCCAGCAGTTCCTTCACAGGGGGAGGGGAGCTGTTTTTT
TRBJ2-3 | NA | TRBD2 | TRBV5-8 | CASSRSGGSLSTDTQYF | TGTGCCAGCAGCCGTAGCGGGGGGAGCCTTAGCACAGATACGCAGTATTTT
TRBJ1-5 | NA | NA | TRBV19 | CASSISGYSNQPQHF | TGTGCCAGTAGTATTAGCGGGTATAGCAATCAGCCCCAGCATTTT
TRBJ2-7 | NA | NA | TRBV7-2 | CASSSASDRTYEQYF | TGTGCCAGCAGCTCAGCGAGTGACAGGACCTACGAGCAGTACTTC
TRBJ2-1 | NA | NA | TRBV21-1 | CASSKQPKVPGVKNNEQFF | TGTGCCAGCAGCAAACAACCTAAGGTCCCGGGAGTCAAAAACAATGAGCAGTTCTTC
TRBJ2-7 | NA | TRBD2 | TRBV30 | CAWAITSGGSYEQYF | TGTGCCTGGGCCATTACTAGCGGGGGATCCTACGAGCAGTACTTC
TRBJ2-3 | NA | NA | TRBV5-6 | CASSGAGPGTDTQYF | TGTGCCAGCAGCGGCGCGGGGCCGGGGACAGATACGCAGTATTTT
TRBJ2-1 | NA | NA | TRBV5-5 | CASSLSGYNEQFF | TGTGCCAGCAGCTTGTCAGGTTACAATGAGCAGTTCTTC
TRBJ2-1 | NA | NA | TRBV19 | CASSNIVEQFF | TGTGCCAGTAGTAACATCGTAGAGCAGTTCTTC
TRBJ1-1 | NA | NA | TRBV6-5 | CASSVGLEAFF | TGTGCCAGCAGCGTAGGACTTGAAGCTTTCTTT
TRBJ2-1 | NA | NA | TRBV11-3 | CASSLGGTGSANEQFF | TGTGCCAGCAGCTTGGGGGGAACGGGGTCGGCCAATGAGCAGTTCTTC
TRBJ1-1 | NA | NA | TRBV11-2 | CASSSMARRGMGAFF | TGTGCCAGCAGCTCCATGGCTAGGAGGGGAATGGGGGCTTTCTTT
TRBJ2-5 | NA | NA | TRBV19 | CASSIQGGQETQYF | TGTGCCAGTAGTATCCAGGGTGGGCAAGAGACCCAGTACTTC
TRBJ2-1 | NA | TRBD1 | TRBV19 | CASSAGQGIKNEQFF | TGTGCCAGTAGTGCTGGACAGGGGATTAAGAATGAGCAGTTCTTC
TRBJ1-1 | NA | NA | TRBV29-1 | CSDARQNTEAFF | TGCAGCGACGCCAGGCAGAACACTGAAGCTTTCTTT
TRBJ1-3 | NA | NA | TRBV19 | CASSRLGGAGNTIYF | TGTGCCAGTAGCCGACTTGGCGGGGCTGGAAACACCATATATTTT
TRBJ1-6 | NA | TRBD1 | TRBV11-3 | CASSLVATGGNSPLHF | TGTGCCAGCAGCTTAGTTGCGACAGGGGGCAATTCACCCCTCCACTTT
TRBJ2-7 | NA | NA | TRBV30 | CAWGAEREQYF | TGTGCCTGGGGGGCCGAGCGCGAGCAGTACTTC
TRBJ1-4 | NA | TRBD1 | TRBV29-1 | CSARTGASTNEKLFF | TGCAGCGCCCGGACAGGGGCTAGCACTAATGAAAAACTGTTTTTT
TRBJ2-5 | once | NA | TRBV5-1 | CASSLGEGRQETQYF | TGCGCCAGCAGCTTGGGCGAGGGCAGACAAGAGACCCAGTACTTC
TRBJ1-3 | NA | TRBD1 | TRBV7-9 | CASSANADRGGNTIYF | TGTGCCAGCAGCGCAAACGCCGACAGGGGTGGAAACACCATATATTTT
TRBJ1-4 | NA | NA | TRBV25-1 | CASSTNRDTYEKLFF | TGTGCCAGCAGTACGAACCGGGACACCTACGAAAAACTGTTTTTT
TRBJ1-1 | few | NA | TRBV28 | CASSFAGLNTEAFF | TGTGCCAGCAGTTTCGCAGGGTTGAACACTGAAGCTTTCTTT
TRBJ2-1 | NA | TRBD2 | TRBV6-2/TRBV6-3 | CASSYTTSGGANEQFF | TGTGCCAGCAGTTACACCACTAGCGGGGGGGCCAATGAGCAGTTCTTC
TRBJ1-2 | NA | NA | TRBV2 | CASSVGGQTPNYGYTF | TGTGCCAGCAGTGTAGGGGGACAAACTCCAAACTATGGCTACACCTTC
TRBJ1-6 | few | TRBD1 | TRBV2 | CASSPPLQGGKPLHF | TGTGCCAGCAGTCCTCCTTTACAGGGGGGAAAGCCCCTCCACTTT
TRBJ1-2 | NA | TRBD1 | TRBV7-9 | CASSGQAVEGYTF | TGTGCCAGCTCGGGACAGGCGGTAGAAGGCTACACCTTC
TRBJ2-7 | NA | TRBD2 | TRBV6-5 | CASQNPLAGTYEQYF | TGTGCCAGCCAGAACCCACTAGCGGGGACCTACGAGCAGTACTTC
TRBJ1-6 | NA | TRBD1 | TRBV2 | CASSVTGTGGVNSPLHF | TGTGCCAGCAGTGTCACCGGGACAGGGGGCGTTAATTCACCCCTCCACTTT
TRBJ1-3 | NA | NA | TRBV10-3 | CAISTGSTFGNTIYF | TGTGCCATCAGTACGGGGTCCACCTTCGGAAACACCATATATTTT
TRBJ1-4 | NA | TRBD1 | TRBV11-3 | CASSLERGLRGNEKLFF | TGTGCCAGCAGCTTGGAAAGGGGGCTCCGTGGTAATGAAAAACTGTTTTTT
TRBJ2-2 | NA | TRBD1 | TRBV7-2 | CASSSRTGLDTGELFF | TGTGCCAGCAGCTCTCGGACAGGGTTGGACACCGGGGAGCTGTTTTTT
TRBJ1-2 | NA | NA | TRBV18 | CASSPTGNYGYTF | TGTGCCAGCTCACCAACAGGGAACTATGGCTACACCTTC
TRBJ1-1 | NA | NA | TRBV9 | CASSVVSRGTEAFF | TGTGCCAGCAGCGTAGTATCCCGGGGCACTGAAGCTTTCTTT
TRBJ1-1 | NA | NA | TRBV5-1 | CASTGQMNTEAFF | TGCGCCAGCACCGGACAGATGAACACTGAAGCTTTCTTT
TRBJ1-2 | NA | NA | TRBV19 | CASSIENRSPYGYTF | TGTGCCAGTAGTATAGAGAATCGGAGCCCCTATGGCTACACCTTC
TRBJ2-5 | NA | NA | TRBV2 | CASSEQQETQYF | TGTGCCAGCAGTGAACAGCAAGAGACCCAGTACTTC
TRBJ1-5 | NA | TRBD1 | TRBV6-6 | CASRPSTGGARRPQHF | TGTGCCAGCAGACCCTCGACAGGGGGCGCAAGGAGGCCCCAGCATTTT
TRBJ1-6 | NA | NA | TRBV12-3/TRBV12-4 | CASSSSPPLHF | TGTGCCAGCAGTTCTTCCCCACCCCTCCACTTT
TRBJ1-1 | NA | NA | TRBV19 | CASSINSLNTEAFF | TGTGCCAGTAGTATTAACAGCCTGAACACTGAAGCTTTCTTT
TRBJ1-2 | NA | NA | TRBV18 | CASSLDTTDYGYTF | TGTGCCAGCTCCCTGGACACGACGGACTATGGCTACACCTTC
TRBJ1-3 | NA | NA | TRBV7-8 | CASSRPTGAGNTIYF | TGTGCCAGCAGCCGCCCGACAGGTGCGGGAAACACCATATATTTT
TRBJ2-7 | once | NA | TRBV7-2 | CASSLGFGLDRSPYEQYF | TGTGCCAGCAGCTTAGGATTCGGGTTGGACAGAAGCCCCTACGAGCAGTACTTC